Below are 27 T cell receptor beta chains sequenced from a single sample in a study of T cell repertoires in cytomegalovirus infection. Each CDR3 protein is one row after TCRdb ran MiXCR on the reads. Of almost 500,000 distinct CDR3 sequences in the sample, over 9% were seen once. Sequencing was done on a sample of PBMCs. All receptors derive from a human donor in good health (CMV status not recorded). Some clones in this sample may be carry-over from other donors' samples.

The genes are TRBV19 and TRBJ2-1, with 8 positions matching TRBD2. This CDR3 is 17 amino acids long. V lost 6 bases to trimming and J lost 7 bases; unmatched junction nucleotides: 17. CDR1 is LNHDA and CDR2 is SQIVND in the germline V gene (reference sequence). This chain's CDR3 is CASSIRAGTRGQNEQFF. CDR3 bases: TGTGCCAGTAGCATTAGGGCCGGGACTAGGGGCCAGAATGAGCAGTTCTTC.

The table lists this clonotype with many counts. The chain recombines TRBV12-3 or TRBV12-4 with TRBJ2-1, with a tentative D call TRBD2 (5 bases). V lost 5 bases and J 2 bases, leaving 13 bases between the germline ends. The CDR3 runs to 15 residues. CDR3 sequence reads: CASSPLAVTYNEQFF. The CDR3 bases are TGTGCCAGCAGTCCCCTAGCTGTGACCTACAATGAGCAGTTCTTC.

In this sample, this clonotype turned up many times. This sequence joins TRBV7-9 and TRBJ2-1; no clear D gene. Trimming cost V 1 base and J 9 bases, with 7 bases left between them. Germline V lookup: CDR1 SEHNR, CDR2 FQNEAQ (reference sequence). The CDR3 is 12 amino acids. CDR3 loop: CASSLGDGEQFF. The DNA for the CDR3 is TGTGCCAGCAGCTTAGGCGATGGTGAGCAGTTCTTC. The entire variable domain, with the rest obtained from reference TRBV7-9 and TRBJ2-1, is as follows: DTGVSQNPRHKITKRGQNVTFRCDPISEHNRLYWYRQTLGQGPEFLTYFQNEAQLEKSRLLSDRFSAERPKGSFSTLEIQRTEQGDSAMYLCASSLGDGEQFFGPGTRLTVL.

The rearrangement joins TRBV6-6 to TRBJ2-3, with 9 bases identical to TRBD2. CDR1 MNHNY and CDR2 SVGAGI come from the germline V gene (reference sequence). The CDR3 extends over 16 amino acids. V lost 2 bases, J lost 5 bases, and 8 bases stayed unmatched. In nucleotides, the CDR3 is TGTGCCAGCAGTTACAGTGGCGGGGGGGCCATAGATACGCAGTATTTT. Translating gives CASSYSGGGAIDTQYF.

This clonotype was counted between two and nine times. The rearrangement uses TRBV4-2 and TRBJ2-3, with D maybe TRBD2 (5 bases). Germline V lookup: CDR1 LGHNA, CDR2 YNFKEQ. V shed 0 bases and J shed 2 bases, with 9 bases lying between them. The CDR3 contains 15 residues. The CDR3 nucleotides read TGTGCCAGCAGCCAAGAACAGCGGAACACAGATACGCAGTATTTT. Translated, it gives CASSQEQRNTDTQYF.

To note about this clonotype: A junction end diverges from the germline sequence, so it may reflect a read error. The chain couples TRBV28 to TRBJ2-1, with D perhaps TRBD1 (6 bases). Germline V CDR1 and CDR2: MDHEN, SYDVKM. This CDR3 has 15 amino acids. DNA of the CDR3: TGTGCCAGCACCCCCAGGCAGGGACACTACAATGAGCTGTTCTTC. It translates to CASTPRQGHYNELFF.

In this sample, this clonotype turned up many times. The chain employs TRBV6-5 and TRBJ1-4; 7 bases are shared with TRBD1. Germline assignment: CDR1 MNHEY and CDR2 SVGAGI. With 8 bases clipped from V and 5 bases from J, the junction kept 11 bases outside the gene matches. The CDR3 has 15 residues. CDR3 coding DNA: TGTGCCAGCGGACGAAGGGGAGGGGGCAATGAAAAACTGTTTTTT. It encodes CASGRRGGGNEKLFF.

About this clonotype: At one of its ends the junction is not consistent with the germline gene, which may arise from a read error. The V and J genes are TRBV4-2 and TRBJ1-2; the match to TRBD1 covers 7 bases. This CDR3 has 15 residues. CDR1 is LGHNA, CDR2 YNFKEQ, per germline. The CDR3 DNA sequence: TGTGCCAGCAGCCAAGATCCGGGACAGCCATATGGCTACTCCTTC. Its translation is CASSQDPGQPYGYSF.

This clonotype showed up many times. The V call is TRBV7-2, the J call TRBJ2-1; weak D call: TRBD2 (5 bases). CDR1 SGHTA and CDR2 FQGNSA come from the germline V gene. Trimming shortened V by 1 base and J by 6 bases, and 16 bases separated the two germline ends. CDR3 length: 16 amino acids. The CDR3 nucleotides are TGTGCCAGCAGCTTAGGGCCGCGCCTCCGGGGCAATGAGCAGTTCTTC. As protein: CASSLGPRLRGNEQFF.

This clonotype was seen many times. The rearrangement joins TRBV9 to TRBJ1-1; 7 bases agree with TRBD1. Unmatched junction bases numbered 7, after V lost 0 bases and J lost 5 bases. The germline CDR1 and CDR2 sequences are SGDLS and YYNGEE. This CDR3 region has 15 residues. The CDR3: CASSVGKGAGTEAFF. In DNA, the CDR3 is TGTGCCAGCAGCGTAGGAAAGGGGGCGGGTACTGAAGCTTTCTTT.

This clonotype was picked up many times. The CDR3 nucleotides are TGCAGTGCCGCGATCATGAACACTGAAGCTTTCTTT. The encoded protein is CSAAIMNTEAFF. The V call is TRBV20-1, the J call TRBJ1-1; no reliable D call. V shed 6 bases and J shed 0 bases, with 8 bases lying between them. Germline V CDR1 and CDR2: DFQATT, SNEGSKA (reference sequence). This CDR3 is 12 amino acids long.

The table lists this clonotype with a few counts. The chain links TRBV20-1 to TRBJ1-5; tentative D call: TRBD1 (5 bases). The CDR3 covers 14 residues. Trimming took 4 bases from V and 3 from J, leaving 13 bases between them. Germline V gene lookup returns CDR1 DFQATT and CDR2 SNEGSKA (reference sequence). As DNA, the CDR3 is TGCAGTGCTAAGGGGCTAACTTCCAATCAGCCCCAGCATTTT. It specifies CSAKGLTSNQPQHF.

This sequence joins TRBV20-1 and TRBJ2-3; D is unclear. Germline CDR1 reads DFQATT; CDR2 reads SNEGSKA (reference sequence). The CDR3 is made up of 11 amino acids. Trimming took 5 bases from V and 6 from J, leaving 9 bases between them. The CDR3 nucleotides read TGCAGTGCTGGGATTGCCGATACGCAGTATTTT. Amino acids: CSAGIADTQYF.

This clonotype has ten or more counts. This CDR3 reads CASRPRTGRNTEAFF. The CDR3 nucleotides are TGTGCCAGCAGACCCCGGACAGGGAGAAACACTGAAGCTTTCTTT. J is TRBJ1-1 and V is TRBV5-5; 8 nucleotides agree with TRBD1. The length of the CDR3 is 15 residues. V trimming: 5 bases; J trimming: 2 bases; junction bases outside the gene matches: 8. Germline-derived CDR1 and CDR2 are SGHKS and YYEKEE (reference sequence). The full variable domain, with the rest looked up from reference TRBV5-5 and TRBJ1-1, is DAGVTQSPTHLIKTRGQQVTLRCSPISGHKSVSWYQQVLGQGPQFIFQYYEKEERGRGNFPDRFSARQFPNYSSELNVNALLLGDSALYLCASRPRTGRNTEAFFGQGTRLTVV.

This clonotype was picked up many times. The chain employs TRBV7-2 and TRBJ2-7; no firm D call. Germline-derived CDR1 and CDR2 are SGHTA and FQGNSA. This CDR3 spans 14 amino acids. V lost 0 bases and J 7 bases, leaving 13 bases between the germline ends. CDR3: CASSLAQPVGEQYF. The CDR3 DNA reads TGTGCCAGCAGCTTAGCCCAGCCCGTGGGGGAGCAGTACTTC.

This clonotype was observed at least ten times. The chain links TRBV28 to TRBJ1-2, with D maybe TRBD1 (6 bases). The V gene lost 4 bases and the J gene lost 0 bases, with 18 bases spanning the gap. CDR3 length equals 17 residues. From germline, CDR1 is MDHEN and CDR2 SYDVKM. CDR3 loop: CASSSPGRGPSNYGYTF. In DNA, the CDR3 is TGTGCCAGCAGTTCACCGGGACGGGGGCCTTCTAACTATGGCTACACCTTC.

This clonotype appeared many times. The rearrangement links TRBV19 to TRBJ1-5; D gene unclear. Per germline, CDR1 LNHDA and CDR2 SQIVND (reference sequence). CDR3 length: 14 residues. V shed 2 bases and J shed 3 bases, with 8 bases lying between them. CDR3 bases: TGTGCCAGTAGTATATCCCCCAACAATCAGCCCCAGCATTTT. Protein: CASSISPNNQPQHF.

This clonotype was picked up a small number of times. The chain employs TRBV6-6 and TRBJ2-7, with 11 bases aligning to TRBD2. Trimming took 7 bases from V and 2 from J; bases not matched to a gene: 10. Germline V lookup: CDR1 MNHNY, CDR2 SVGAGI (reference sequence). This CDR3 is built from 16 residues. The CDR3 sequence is CASTLAGGPAAYEQYF. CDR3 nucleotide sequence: TGTGCCAGCACTTTAGCGGGAGGGCCAGCCGCCTACGAGCAGTACTTC.

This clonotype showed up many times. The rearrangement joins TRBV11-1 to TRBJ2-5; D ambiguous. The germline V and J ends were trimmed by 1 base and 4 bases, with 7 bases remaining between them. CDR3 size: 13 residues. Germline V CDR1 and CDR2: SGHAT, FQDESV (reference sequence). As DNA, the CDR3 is TGTGCCAGCAGCTTAGGGGCCGGAGAGACCCAGTACTTC. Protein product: CASSLGAGETQYF.

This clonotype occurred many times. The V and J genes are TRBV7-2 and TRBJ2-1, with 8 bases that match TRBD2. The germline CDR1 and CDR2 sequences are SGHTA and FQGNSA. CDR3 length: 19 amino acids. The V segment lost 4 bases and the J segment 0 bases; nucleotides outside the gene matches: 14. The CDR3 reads CASSSPGLGVLSSYNEQFF. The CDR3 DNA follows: TGTGCCAGCAGCTCTCCGGGACTAGGGGTCCTAAGCTCCTACAATGAGCAGTTCTTC.

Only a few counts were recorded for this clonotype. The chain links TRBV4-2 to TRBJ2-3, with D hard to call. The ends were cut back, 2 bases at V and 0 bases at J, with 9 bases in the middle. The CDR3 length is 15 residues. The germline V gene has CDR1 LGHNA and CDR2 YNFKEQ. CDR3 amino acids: CASSQSSASTDTQYF. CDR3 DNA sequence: TGTGCCAGCAGCCAAAGCTCCGCTAGCACAGATACGCAGTATTTT.

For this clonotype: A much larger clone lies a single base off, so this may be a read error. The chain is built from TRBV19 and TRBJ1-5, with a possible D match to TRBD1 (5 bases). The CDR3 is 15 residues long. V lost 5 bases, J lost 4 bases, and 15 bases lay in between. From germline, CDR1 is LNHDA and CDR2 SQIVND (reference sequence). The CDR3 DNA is TGTGCCAGTAGTTGGGGCCCGGCTCTTAATCAGCCCCAGCATTTT. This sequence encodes CASSWGPALNQPQHF.

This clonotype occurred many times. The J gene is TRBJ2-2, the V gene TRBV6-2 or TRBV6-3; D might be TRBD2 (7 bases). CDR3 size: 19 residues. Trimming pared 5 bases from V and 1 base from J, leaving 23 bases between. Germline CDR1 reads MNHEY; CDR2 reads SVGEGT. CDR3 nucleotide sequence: TGTGCCAGCAGTAAACAGCGAGAGGGGGGGGGCTGGAACACCGGGGAGCTGTTTTTT. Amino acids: CASSKQREGGGWNTGELFF.

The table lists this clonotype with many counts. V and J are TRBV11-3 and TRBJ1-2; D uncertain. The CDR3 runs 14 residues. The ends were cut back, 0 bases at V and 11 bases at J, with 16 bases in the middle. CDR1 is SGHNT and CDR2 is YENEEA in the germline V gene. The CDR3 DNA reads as TGTGCCAGCAGCTTAGATTTGGAGGGTTCCAGATACACCTTC. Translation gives CASSLDLEGSRYTF. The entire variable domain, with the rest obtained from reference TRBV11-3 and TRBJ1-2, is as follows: EAGVVQSPRYKIIEKKQPVAFWCNPISGHNTLYWYLQNLGQGPELLIRYENEEAVDDSQLPKDRFSAERLKGVDSTLKIQPAELGDSAVYLCASSLDLEGSRYTFGSGTRLTVV.

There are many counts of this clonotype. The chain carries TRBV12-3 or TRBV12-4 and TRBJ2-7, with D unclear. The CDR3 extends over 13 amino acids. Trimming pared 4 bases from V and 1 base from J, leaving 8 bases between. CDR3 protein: CASSSGWSYEQYF. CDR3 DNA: TGTGCCAGCAGTTCGGGTTGGTCCTACGAGCAGTACTTC.

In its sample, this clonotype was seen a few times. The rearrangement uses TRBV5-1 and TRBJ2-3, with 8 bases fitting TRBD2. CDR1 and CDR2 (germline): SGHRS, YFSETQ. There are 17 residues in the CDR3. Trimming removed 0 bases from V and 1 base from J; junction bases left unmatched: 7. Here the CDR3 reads CASSLAASGLGTDTQYF. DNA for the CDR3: TGCGCCAGCAGCTTGGCGGCTAGCGGGCTCGGCACAGATACGCAGTATTTT. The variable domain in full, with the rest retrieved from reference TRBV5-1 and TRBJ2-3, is KAGVTQTPRYLIKTRGQQVTLSCSPISGHRSVSWYQQTPGQGLQFLFEYFSETQRNKGNFPGRFSGRQFSNSRSEMNVSTLELGDSALYLCASSLAASGLGTDTQYFGPGTRLTVL.

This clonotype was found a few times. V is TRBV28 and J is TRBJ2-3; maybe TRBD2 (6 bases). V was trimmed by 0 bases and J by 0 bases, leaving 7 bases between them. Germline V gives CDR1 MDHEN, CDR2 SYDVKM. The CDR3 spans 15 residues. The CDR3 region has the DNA TGTGCCAGCAGTTTATGGAGCGGGAGCACAGATACGCAGTATTTT. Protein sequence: CASSLWSGSTDTQYF.